The next 8 T cell receptor beta chains were all read from a single sample in a study of OX40 agonist ivuxolimab in advanced cancers. Using immunoSEQ multiplex PCR, the repertoire was profiled, and TCRdb retains in-frame clones only, with some absent. The sample lists about 41,000 clones; 65% to 90% were seen once. The sample in question was CD4+ or CD8+ T cells sorted from blood, obtained in a trial of the OX40 agonist ivuxolimab. Source of these receptors: an adult with an advanced solid tumor such as melanoma, head and neck, liver or kidney cancer.

This rearrangement joins TRBV19 to TRBJ2-3; the D call may be TRBD1 or TRBD2 (6 bases each). This CDR3 is 15 amino acids long. Trimming removed 7 bases from V and 0 bases from J, with 14 bases in between. Germline loops: CDR1 LNHDA, CDR2 SQIVND (reference sequence). The CDR3 DNA sequence: TGTGCCAGTAAATGGAGGAGGGGGAGCACAGATACGCAGTATTTT. It specifies CASKWRRGSTDTQYF. The whole variable domain, filled in from reference TRBV19 and TRBJ2-3, reads DGGITQSPKYLFRKEGQNVTLSCEQNLNHDAMYWYRQDPGQGLRLIYYSQIVNDFQKGDIAEGYSVSREKKESFPLTVTSAQKNPTAFYLCASKWRRGSTDTQYFGPGTRLTVL.

The chain is built from TRBV29-1 and TRBJ1-1, with 10 bases aligning to TRBD1. V was pared by 3 bases and J by 11 bases, with 3 bases of the junction left unmatched. The length of the CDR3 is 11 residues. Germline CDR1 and CDR2: SQVTM and ANQGSEA. CDR3 DNA sequence: TGCAGCGTTGACGACAGGGGGCCGGCTTTCTTT. Protein product: CSVDDRGPAFF.

The V gene is TRBV6-5, the J gene TRBJ2-7; 8 bases agree with TRBD1. The CDR3 spans 12 residues. Germline loops: CDR1 MNHEY, CDR2 SVGAGI. With V trimmed by 10 bases and J by 4 bases, 6 bases remained unmatched. The CDR3 sequence is CATGRQGYEQYF. CDR3 nucleotide sequence: TGTGCCACCGGACGACAGGGGTACGAGCAGTACTTC.

This clone was picked up one time. The V gene is TRBV12-5, the J gene TRBJ2-7, with 9 bases identical to TRBD2. CDR3 length: 16 residues. Germline V CDR1 and CDR2: LGHNT, FRNRAP. V gave up 0 bases and J gave up 3 bases; unmatched junction bases: 6. The CDR3 loop reads CASGLVLRREGYEQYF. CDR3 sequence (DNA): TGTGCTAGTGGTTTGGTATTGAGGCGGGAGGGCTACGAGCAGTACTTC.

This clone has only one observation. This chain joins TRBV6-5 and TRBJ2-7; no clear D gene. Trimming left V 5 bases short and J 2 bases short, with 7 bases between. The germline CDR1 and CDR2 sequences are MNHEY and SVGAGI. The CDR3 sequence is 12 residues long. The CDR3 DNA reads TGTGCCAGCAGTCCGAAGACCTACGAGCAGTACTTC. This sequence encodes CASSPKTYEQYF.

The rearrangement uses TRBV9 and TRBJ2-3, with D possibly being TRBD1 or TRBD2 (5 bases each). Deletions cut 3 bases from V and 0 bases from J, with 14 bases between. This CDR3 contains 16 residues. CDR1 is SGDLS and CDR2 is YYNGEE in the germline V gene. Here the CDR3 reads CASSGGRAESTDTQYF. CDR3 bases: TGTGCCAGCAGCGGGGGCCGAGCGGAGAGCACAGATACGCAGTATTTT.

The chain links TRBV7-9 to TRBJ2-5; weak D call: TRBD2 (5 bases). The CDR3 covers 14 residues. From germline, CDR1 is SEHNR and CDR2 FQNEAQ (reference sequence). Trimming took 2 bases from V and 2 from J, leaving 9 bases between them. The CDR3 spells CASSLLRVQETQYF. The CDR3 nucleotides read TGTGCCAGCAGCTTATTGCGGGTACAAGAGACCCAGTACTTC.

This chain links TRBV5-1 with TRBJ2-1, with D maybe TRBD1 (6 bases). CDR3 size: 14 residues. V was trimmed by 0 bases and J by 7 bases, leaving 11 bases between them. CDR1 and CDR2 from the germline V gene are SGHRS and YFSETQ. CDR3 amino acids: CASSLGTGNNEQFF. The DNA for the CDR3 is TGCGCCAGCAGCTTGGGAACAGGGAATAATGAGCAGTTCTTC.